This TCR beta chain was captured by sequencing in a study of blood T cell repertoires in COVID-19. Overall study: The samples span acute and convalescent COVID-19 from the United States, Italy and Spain. In each case, the material was cDNA or gDNA derived from T cells, B-cell-depleted T cells, or PBMCs.

How the authors handled the data: Reference gene primer amplification yielded estimated nucleated cell counts. Data came from immunoSEQ multiplex PCR; TCRdb stores just in-frame clones and leaves some out. The V and J calls and the clone size are those of that table, but D and trimming were determined from the DNA. The table has about 260,000 clones, approximately 89% seen once. The length of the CDR3 is 16 residues. Germline values: CDR1 SGHKS, CDR2 YYEKEE (reference sequence). V lost 1 base and J 3 bases, leaving 13 bases between the germline ends. Sequencing was performed on peripheral blood. This chain uses TRBV5-5 with TRBJ2-2; D remains ambiguous. This TCR came from a man aged 35-49 years with active or convalescent COVID-19. CDR3 sequence reads: CASSLLPLADTGELFF. CDR3 DNA: TGTGCCAGCAGCTTGTTACCCTTGGCCGACACCGGGGAGCTGTTTTTT.